The 17 T cell receptor beta chains reported below all come from one sample, sequenced in a study of blood T cell repertoires in COVID-19. The table came from immunoSEQ multiplex PCR; TCRdb's copy has only in-frame clones and leaves some out. The sample contains under 150,000 clones, over 80% of which appear only once. Sequencing input: peripheral blood. The receptors were sampled from a man aged 70-80 years with acute or convalescent COVID-19.

The chain combines TRBV30 with TRBJ1-2; TRBD1 aligns across 8 bases. This CDR3 spans 13 amino acids. The J segment lost 4 bases and the V segment lost 4 bases, leaving 5 bases of the junction unmatched. Germline loops: CDR1 GTSNPN, CDR2 SVGIG (reference sequence). The CDR3: CAWTYDRGYGYTF. The DNA of the CDR3 is TGTGCCTGGACCTACGACAGGGGCTATGGCTACACCTTC.

The chain carries TRBV5-6 and TRBJ1-2, with D hard to call. Trimming took off 3 bases at V and 2 bases at J, with 5 bases between the two ends. Germline assignment: CDR1 SGHDT and CDR2 YYEEEE. The CDR3 loop spans 12 amino acids. The CDR3 DNA reads TGTGCCAGCAGCTCCCAGAACTATGGCTACACCTTC. As protein: CASSSQNYGYTF.

The rearrangement links TRBV6-5 to TRBJ1-3; D might be TRBD1 (6 bases). The V end lost 8 bases, the J end lost 0 bases, and 11 bases lay between the germline ends. Germline CDR1 and CDR2: MNHEY and SVGAGI. The CDR3 is 14 amino acids. CDR3 amino acids: CASHRTASGNTIYF. The CDR3, as DNA: TGTGCCAGCCATCGGACAGCCTCTGGAAACACCATATATTTT.

CDR3 nucleotide sequence: TGTGCCAGCAGCCACTCCGACAGCGGGAACACCATATATTTT. It encodes CASSHSDSGNTIYF. This chain joins TRBV3-1 (or the pseudogene TRBV3-2) and TRBJ1-3; D may be TRBD1 (5 bases). The V gene's germline CDR1 is LGHDT and CDR2 YNNKEL (reference sequence). CDR3 length: 14 residues. Trimming shortened V by 3 bases and J by 7 bases, and 13 bases separated the two germline ends.

V and J are TRBV6-1 and TRBJ1-1; perhaps TRBD1 as D (5 bases). Trimming pared 2 bases from V and 6 bases from J, leaving 13 bases between. This CDR3 is 14 amino acids long. Germline assignment: CDR1 MNHNS and CDR2 SASEGT. The CDR3 DNA reads as TGTGCCAGCAGTGAACGGTCAGGGAGGGCTGAAGCTTTCTTT. This sequence encodes CASSERSGRAEAFF.

The chain recombines TRBV6-5 with TRBJ1-4; perhaps TRBD1 as D (5 bases). Germline V gene sequence: CDR1 MNHEY, CDR2 SVGAGI. CDR3 length: 14 residues. V lost 4 bases and J 7 bases, leaving 13 bases between the germline ends. In DNA form, the CDR3 reads TGTGCCAGCAGTTCGGTCAGGGCTCGTGAAAAACTGTTTTTT. It encodes CASSSVRAREKLFF.

The CDR3 spells CASNKQGIRTDTQYF. The CDR3 coding sequence is TGTGCCAGCAATAAACAGGGGATCCGCACAGATACGCAGTATTTT. This chain joins TRBV5-8 and TRBJ2-3, with 7 bases aligning to TRBD1. V was clipped by 6 bases and J by 1 base; unmatched bases: 8. This CDR3 is built from 15 residues. Germline assignment: CDR1 SGHTS and CDR2 YDEGEE. Full variable domain (rest looked up from reference TRBV5-8 and TRBJ2-3): EAGVTQSPTHLIKTRGQQATLRCSPISGHTSVYWYQQALGLGLQFLLWYDEGEERNRGNFPPRFSGRQFPNYSSELNVNALELEDSALYLCASNKQGIRTDTQYFGPGTRLTVL.

V and J are TRBV5-1 and TRBJ1-6, with D tentatively TRBD1 (5 bases). Germline V CDR1 and CDR2: SGHRS, YFSETQ. V was pared by 4 bases and J by 6 bases, with 20 bases between. The CDR3 runs 17 residues. CDR3 in DNA: TGCGCCAGCAGCCCTGTTGGGGGAGGAAGCAGTAATTCACCCCTCCACTTT. It encodes CASSPVGGGSSNSPLHF.

This clone occurred a few times. The chain joins TRBV6-1 to TRBJ1-6; maybe TRBD1 (6 bases). This CDR3 spans 14 amino acids. Trimming removed 3 bases from V and 7 bases from J, with 10 bases in between. Germline V CDR1 and CDR2: MNHNS, SASEGT. This chain's CDR3 is CASSDQGSNSPLHF. The CDR3 DNA follows: TGTGCCAGCAGTGATCAGGGGTCAAATTCACCCCTCCACTTT.

The chain is built from TRBV18 and TRBJ2-7, with no clear D. Germline CDR1 and CDR2: KGHSH and LQKENI. The CDR3 is 13 amino acids. V was pared by 6 bases and J by 0 bases, with 9 bases between. CDR3 DNA sequence: TGTGCCAGCTCCAAGTCTAGCTCCTACGAGCAGTACTTC. It specifies CASSKSSSYEQYF.

This clone was observed a handful of times. The rearrangement uses TRBV28 and TRBJ1-2; TRBD1 is a possible D gene (6 bases). Trimming took off 6 bases at V and 4 bases at J, with 18 bases between the two ends. CDR1 and CDR2 (germline): MDHEN, SYDVKM. This CDR3 is built from 15 residues. The CDR3 nucleotides read TGTGCCAGCAGGAAAGCGGACAGAAGTTTCTATGGCTACACCTTC. It encodes CASRKADRSFYGYTF.

The chain recombines TRBV18 with TRBJ1-2, with D tentatively TRBD1 (5 bases). V lost 3 bases and J lost 5, with 16 bases in between. Germline loops: CDR1 KGHSH, CDR2 LQKENI. CDR3 length: 15 residues. The CDR3 DNA sequence: TGTGCCAGCTCACCGGGTCCAGGGCAACGATATGGCTACACCTTC. Translating gives CASSPGPGQRYGYTF.

J is TRBJ1-1 and V is TRBV7-9, with D perhaps matching TRBD1 (6 bases). V lost 5 bases to trimming and J lost 3 bases, with 19 bases between them. The CDR3 has 16 residues. Germline CDR1 is SEHNR and CDR2 is FQNEAQ (reference sequence). Written as DNA, the CDR3 is TGTGCCAGCAGCCCCCAGCGTAGGGGGGGGGACACTGAAGCTTTCTTT. It specifies CASSPQRRGGDTEAFF.

The chain links TRBV7-2 to TRBJ1-2; 11 nucleotides line up with TRBD1. The CDR3 has 13 amino acids. Looked up from germline, CDR1 is SGHTA and CDR2 is FQGNSA. CDR3 in amino acids: CATRTGGNNGYTF. The CDR3 nucleotides are TGTGCGACCCGGACAGGGGGCAATAATGGCTACACCTTC.

The V and J genes are TRBV9 and TRBJ2-3, with D possibly being TRBD2 (6 bases). Germline CDR1 reads SGDLS; CDR2 reads YYNGEE. Trimming stripped 0 bases from V and 0 bases from J, with 11 bases between. The CDR3 spans 16 residues. CDR3 in amino acids: CASSVGSGTSTDTQYF. CDR3 in DNA: TGTGCCAGCAGCGTAGGATCAGGGACTAGCACAGATACGCAGTATTTT.

The chain uses TRBV5-1 and TRBJ2-1; TRBD1 is a possible D gene (5 bases). V was shortened by 5 bases and J by 4 bases, with 16 bases between the two germline ends. The length of the CDR3 is 15 residues. Germline V gives CDR1 SGHRS, CDR2 YFSETQ. CDR3 coding DNA: TGCGCCAGCAGAGCCACAGGCGTCATATACAATGAGCAGTTCTTC. It is translated as CASRATGVIYNEQFF.

This clone has only a few counts. The chain links TRBV5-1 to TRBJ1-4; TRBD1 matches at 9 bases. CDR1 is SGHRS and CDR2 is YFSETQ in the germline V gene. CDR3 length: 13 residues. V lost 7 bases to trimming and J lost 6 bases; unmatched junction nucleotides: 4. The CDR3, as DNA: TGCGCCAGCGGAACAGGGGGCGATGAAAAACTGTTTTTT. It specifies CASGTGGDEKLFF.